One and the same sample provided the 11 T cell receptor beta chains below, sequenced in a study of spatial heterogeneity in lung cancer. One entry per CDR3 protein results from TCRdb running MiXCR on the 5' RACE reads. This sample has about 7,800 distinct CDR3 sequences, with roughly 9.2% found just once. Stated time point: sample taken at primary tumor resection. Unsorted tumor, nontumor lung tissue or cryopreserved PBMC supplied the whole RNA. This specimen consisted of PBMCs, obtained at surgery. The source of these receptors is a male donor with early-stage non-small cell lung cancer.

Judged by abundance, this clonotype is large. This beta chain is an off-target read within a library intended for alpha chains, so its frequency means little. This chain joins TRBV9 and TRBJ1-2; a weak D match, TRBD1 (5 bases). The CDR3 is 13 amino acids. CDR1 is SGDLS, CDR2 YYNGEE, per germline. V lost 4 bases and J 4 bases, leaving 11 bases between the germline ends. CDR3 sequence: CASSLDSAYGYTF. In DNA form, the CDR3 reads TGTGCCAGCAGCCTCGACAGCGCCTATGGCTACACCTTC.

Comment on this clonotype: A library prepared for alpha chains yielded this beta chain as an off-target read; its size is of little meaning. The gene calls are TRBV3-1 and TRBJ1-1; D is unclear. This CDR3 contains 12 residues. V was trimmed by 3 bases and J by 8 bases, leaving 10 bases between them. The germline V gene has CDR1 LGHDT and CDR2 YNNKEL (reference sequence). CDR3 loop: CASSQSGSEAFF. The CDR3, as DNA: TGTGCCAGCAGCCAGTCCGGGAGCGAAGCTTTCTTT.

This clonotype came up many times. This beta chain is an off-target read within a library intended for alpha chains, so its frequency means little. The chain combines TRBV29-1 with TRBJ1-1, with D possibly matching TRBD1 (5 bases). Trimming stripped 4 bases from V and 1 base from J, with 22 bases between. Germline assignment: CDR1 SQVTM and CDR2 ANQGSEA. This CDR3 contains 17 residues. Here the CDR3 reads CSVVPPRGRHENTEAFF. CDR3 sequence (DNA): TGCAGCGTTGTCCCCCCCCGGGGCCGGCATGAGAACACTGAAGCTTTCTTT.

With regard to this clonotype: This beta chain appears as a stray read in a library generated for alpha chains; its size is not informative. This chain joins TRBV4-1 and TRBJ2-1; no clear D. V shed 1 base and J shed 4 bases, with 14 bases lying between them. Looked up from germline, CDR1 is MGHRA and CDR2 is YSYEKL. The CDR3 runs to 16 residues. CDR3: CASSQVTDLRYNEQFF. CDR3 DNA: TGCGCCAGCAGCCAAGTCACTGATCTTAGATACAATGAGCAGTTCTTC.

With respect to this clonotype: Since it is a stray read in a library aimed at alpha chains, this beta chain has a size that is not meaningful. The chain combines TRBV5-1 with TRBJ2-1, with TRBD1 identical over 7 bases. The CDR3 sequence is 15 residues long. Looked up from germline, CDR1 is SGHRS and CDR2 is YFSETQ. V lost 3 bases, J lost 0 bases, and 3 bases stayed unmatched. CDR3: CASSYGQDSYNEQFF. CDR3 DNA: TGCGCCAGCAGCTATGGACAGGACTCCTACAATGAGCAGTTCTTC. The full variable domain, completed using reference TRBV5-1 and TRBJ2-1, is KAGVTQTPRYLIKTRGQQVTLSCSPISGHRSVSWYQQTPGQGLQFLFEYFSETQRNKGNFPGRFSGRQFSNSRSEMNVSTLELGDSALYLCASSYGQDSYNEQFFGPGTRLTVL.

This clonotype was observed many times. This beta chain is an unintended read in a library built for alpha chains; its size means little. The chain links TRBV5-1 to TRBJ1-5; no firm D call. This CDR3 is built from 14 residues. Germline values: CDR1 SGHRS, CDR2 YFSETQ. Trimming removed 5 bases from V and 5 bases from J, with 14 bases in between. As DNA, the CDR3 is TGCGCCAGCAGTCCGGATTCGCGGGATCAGCCCCAGCATTTT. Amino acid sequence: CASSPDSRDQPQHF.

This clonotype was observed many times. The library was prepared for alpha chains; this beta chain is a stray read, so its frequency means little. The chain carries TRBV30 and TRBJ1-1, with a possible D match to TRBD1 (6 bases). This CDR3 contains 12 residues. Looked up from germline, CDR1 is GTSNPN and CDR2 is SVGIG (reference sequence). V was clipped by 2 bases and J by 11 bases, with 15 bases between them. CDR3 DNA sequence: TGTGCCTGGAGTAAGACAGGTCCGTGGGCTTTCTTT. This translates into CAWSKTGPWAFF. Combining the CDR3 with reference TRBV30 and TRBJ1-1 gives the whole variable domain SQTIHQWPATLVQPVGSPLSLECTVEGTSNPNLYWYRQAAGRGLQLLFYSVGIGQISSEVPQNLSASRPQDRQFILSSKKLLLSDSGFYLCAWSKTGPWAFFGQGTRLTVV.

This clonotype appeared a few times. This beta chain represents an off-target read in a library built for alpha chains; its size is of limited meaning. The V call is TRBV19, the J call TRBJ2-1; D is unclear. V shed 10 bases and J shed 0 bases, with 19 bases lying between them. The CDR3 runs to 16 residues. The germline CDR1 and CDR2 sequences are LNHDA and SQIVND (reference sequence). The CDR3 region has the DNA TGTGCCACCTTCGCGGCAGGCCCTTCCTCCTACAATGAGCAGTTCTTC. It codes for CATFAAGPSSYNEQFF.

Ten or more counts support this clonotype. This beta chain appears as a stray read in a library generated for alpha chains; its size is not informative. This chain joins TRBV5-1 and TRBJ2-7; tentatively, D is TRBD1 or TRBD2 (5 bases each). The V end lost 0 bases, the J end lost 1 base, and 11 bases lay between the germline ends. This CDR3 is built from 15 residues. CDR1 and CDR2 (germline): SGHRS, YFSETQ. CDR3 loop: CASSLAVGPSYEQYF. DNA of the CDR3: TGCGCCAGCAGCTTGGCCGTGGGACCTTCCTACGAGCAGTACTTC.

This clonotype showed up just a few times. Since it is a stray read in a library aimed at alpha chains, this beta chain has a size that is not meaningful. V and J are TRBV3-1 and TRBJ2-1, with D perhaps given as TRBD1 or TRBD2 (5 bases each). CDR3 length: 15 residues. The V gene lost 7 bases and the J gene lost 9 bases, with 22 bases spanning the gap. Germline CDR1 LGHDT, CDR2 YNNKEL (reference sequence). The CDR3 here is CASTGRGLASGEQFF. CDR3 bases: TGTGCCAGCACCGGAAGGGGCCTCGCCAGCGGTGAGCAGTTCTTC.

This clonotype was observed at least ten times. The size of this beta chain means little, since it is a stray read in a library made for alpha chains. This chain uses TRBV7-8 with TRBJ1-3, with no clear D. This CDR3 comprises 15 residues. Germline assignment: CDR1 SGHVS and CDR2 FQNEAQ. V lost 2 bases to trimming and J lost 1 base, with 9 bases between them. Written as DNA, the CDR3 is TGTGCCAGCAGCTTAACCCCTCAGTCTGGAAACACCATATATTTT. Its translation: CASSLTPQSGNTIYF.